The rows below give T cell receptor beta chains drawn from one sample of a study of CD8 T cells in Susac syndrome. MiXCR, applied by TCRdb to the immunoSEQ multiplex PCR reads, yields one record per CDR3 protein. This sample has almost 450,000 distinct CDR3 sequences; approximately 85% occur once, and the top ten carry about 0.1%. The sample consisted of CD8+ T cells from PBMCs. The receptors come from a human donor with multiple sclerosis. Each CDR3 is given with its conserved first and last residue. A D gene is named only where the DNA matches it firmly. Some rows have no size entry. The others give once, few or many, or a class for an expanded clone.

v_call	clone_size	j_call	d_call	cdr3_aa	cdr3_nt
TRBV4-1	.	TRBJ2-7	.	CASSQTGNPYEQYF	TGCGCCAGCAGCCAAACAGGTAATCCCTACGAGCAGTACTTC
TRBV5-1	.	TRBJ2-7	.	CASSLESYLYEQYF	TGCGCCAGCAGCTTGGAAAGCTATCTCTACGAGCAGTACTTC
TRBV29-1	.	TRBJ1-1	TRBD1	CSVESGTERNTEAFF	TGCAGCGTTGAATCAGGGACAGAGAGGAACACTGAAGCTTTCTTT
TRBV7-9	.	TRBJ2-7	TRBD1	CASSWDRAGEQYF	TGTGCCAGCAGCTGGGACAGGGCTGGCGAGCAGTACTTC
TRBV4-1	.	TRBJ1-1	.	CASSPVHGTEAFF	TGCGCCAGCAGCCCCGTTCATGGGACTGAAGCTTTCTTT
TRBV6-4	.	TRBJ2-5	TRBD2	CASSASSTGGETQYF	TGTGCCAGCAGTGCCTCTTCAACGGGGGGTGAGACCCAGTACTTC
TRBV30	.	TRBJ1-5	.	CAWSVLGSNQPQHF	TGTGCCTGGAGTGTACTGGGTAGCAATCAGCCCCAGCATTTT
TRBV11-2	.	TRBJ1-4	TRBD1	CASSFSRQGAEKLFF	TGTGCCAGCAGCTTCTCGAGACAGGGGGCCGAAAAACTGTTTTTT
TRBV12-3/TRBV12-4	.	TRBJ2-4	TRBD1	CASSLTSGQFKNIQYF	TGTGCCAGCAGTCTTACTTCGGGACAGTTCAAAAACATTCAGTACTTC
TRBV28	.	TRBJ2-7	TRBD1	CALQTPRGRGSYEQYF	TGTGCCCTTCAGACCCCCAGGGGGCGCGGATCCTACGAGCAGTACTTC
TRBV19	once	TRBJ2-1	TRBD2	CASSIDQGTSGGFYNEQFF	TGTGCCAGTAGTATAGATCAAGGGACTAGCGGGGGGTTCTACAATGAGCAGTTCTTC
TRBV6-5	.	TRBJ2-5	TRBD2	CASSYVSSGKETQYF	TGTGCCAGCAGTTACGTCTCTAGCGGAAAAGAGACCCAGTACTTC